This TCR beta chain originates from a study of siplizumab effects on memory and regulatory T cells. The sample holds a few counts of this clone. Per germline, CDR1 LGHNA and CDR2 YNFKEQ. This CDR3 is built from 15 residues. V lost 0 bases to trimming and J lost 3 bases, with 8 bases between them. The data were produced by immunoSEQ multiplex PCR, yet TCRdb's version contains in-frame clones alone and is incomplete. The data show some 99,000 clones, approximately 90% seen once. This receptor was obtained from a human donor in good health. Sequencing input: Tregs sorted from blood. The V and J genes are TRBV4-2 and TRBJ1-4, with D tentatively TRBD1 (6 bases). The CDR3 loop reads CASSQDWGPNEKLFF. CDR3 DNA: TGTGCCAGCAGCCAAGATTGGGGGCCTAATGAAAAACTGTTTTTT.